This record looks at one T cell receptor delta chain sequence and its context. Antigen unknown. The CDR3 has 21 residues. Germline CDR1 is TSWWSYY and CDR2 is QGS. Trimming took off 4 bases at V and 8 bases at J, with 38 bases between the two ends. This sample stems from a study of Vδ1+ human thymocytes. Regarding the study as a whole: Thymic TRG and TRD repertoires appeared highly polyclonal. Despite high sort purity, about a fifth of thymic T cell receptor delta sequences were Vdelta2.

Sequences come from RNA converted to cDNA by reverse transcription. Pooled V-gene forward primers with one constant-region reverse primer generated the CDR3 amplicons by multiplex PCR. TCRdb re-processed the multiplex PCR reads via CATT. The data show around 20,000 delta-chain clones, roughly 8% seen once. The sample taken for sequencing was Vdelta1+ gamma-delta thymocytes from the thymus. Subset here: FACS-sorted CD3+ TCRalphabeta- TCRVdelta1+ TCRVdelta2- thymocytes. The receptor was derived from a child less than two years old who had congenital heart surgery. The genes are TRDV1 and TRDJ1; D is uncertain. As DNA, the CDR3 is TGTGCTCTTGGGGCCTCTTCGCCTAATCCTGTATTAGGGAGGTACTCAGGCAAACTCATCTTT. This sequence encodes CALGASSPNPVLGRYSGKLIF.